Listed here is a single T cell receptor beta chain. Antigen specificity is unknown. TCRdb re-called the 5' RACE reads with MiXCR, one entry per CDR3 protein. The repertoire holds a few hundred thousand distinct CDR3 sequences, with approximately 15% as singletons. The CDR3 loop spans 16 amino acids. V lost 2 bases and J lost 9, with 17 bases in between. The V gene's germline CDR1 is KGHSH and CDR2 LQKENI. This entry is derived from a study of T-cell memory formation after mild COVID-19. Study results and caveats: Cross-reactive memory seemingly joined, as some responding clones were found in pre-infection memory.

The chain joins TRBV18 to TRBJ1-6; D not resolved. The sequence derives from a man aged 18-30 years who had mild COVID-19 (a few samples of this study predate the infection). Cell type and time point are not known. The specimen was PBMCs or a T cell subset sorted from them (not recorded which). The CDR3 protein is CASSPAEGASSSPLHF. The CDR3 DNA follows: TGTGCCAGCTCACCAGCGGAGGGTGCGAGTAGTTCACCCCTCCACTTT.